One sample yielded the 13 T cell receptor beta chains listed below, sequenced in a study of memory CD4+ T cells and cytomegalovirus serostatus. The assay was immunoSEQ multiplex PCR, and TCRdb's table has in-frame clones only and misses some. The repertoire has over 65,000 clones, less than 90% of them found once; the top ten carry 0.78%. The sort gate was single viable CD3+CD4+CD8-CD45RO+ cells for memory CD4+ T cells. Sequencing was carried out using memory CD4+ T cells from blood. These receptors originate from an adult in good health and CMV-seronegative.

The chain is built from TRBV4-1 and TRBJ2-5; 10 bases match TRBD2. The CDR3 runs 18 residues. CDR1 is MGHRA and CDR2 is YSYEKL in the germline V gene. With 1 base clipped from V and 3 bases from J, the junction kept 11 bases outside the gene matches. Here the CDR3 DNA reads TGCGCCAGCAGCCAAGGACTCTCGACTAGCGGGTTGGAAGAGACCCAGTACTTC. This sequence encodes CASSQGLSTSGLEETQYF.

A single count supports this clone. The rearrangement links TRBV18 to TRBJ1-1; perhaps TRBD1 as D (6 bases). Germline values: CDR1 KGHSH, CDR2 LQKENI. Trimming cost V 3 bases and J 4 bases, with 18 bases left between them. This CDR3 is built from 16 residues. This CDR3 reads CASSPVLGGHGTEAFF. The CDR3 DNA reads TGTGCCAGCTCACCGGTCCTGGGGGGGCATGGCACTGAAGCTTTCTTT.

The genes are TRBV6-5 and TRBJ1-6, with D maybe TRBD1 (5 bases). The CDR3 covers 14 residues. Germline CDR1 MNHEY, CDR2 SVGAGI. V was clipped by 6 bases and J by 7 bases, with 13 bases between them. CDR3 DNA: TGTGCCAGCAGGCAACCACAGGAAAATTCACCCCTCCACTTT. Translation: CASRQPQENSPLHF.

The genes are TRBV5-4 and TRBJ1-2; 9 bases agree with TRBD1. Germline V gene lookup returns CDR1 SGHNT and CDR2 YYREEE (reference sequence). V dropped 4 bases and J dropped 5; count of bases not matched to a gene: 9. This CDR3 region has 15 residues. The CDR3 bases are TGTGCCAGCAGCCCGGGGACAGGGTTTTCGTATGGCTACACCTTC. This gives the protein CASSPGTGFSYGYTF.

This sequence joins TRBV27 and TRBJ1-2; the D gene is possibly TRBD1 (5 bases). The V gene lost 4 bases and the J gene lost 0 bases, with 12 bases spanning the gap. The CDR3 totals 15 residues. Germline V gene lookup returns CDR1 MNHEY and CDR2 SMNVEV (reference sequence). The CDR3 spells CASSSPGRANYGYTF. CDR3 coding DNA: TGTGCCAGCAGTTCACCGGGACGGGCTAACTATGGCTACACCTTC.

This clone was observed a single time. This chain connects TRBV19 to TRBJ2-5; 10 bases map to TRBD2. CDR1 and CDR2 from the germline V gene are LNHDA and SQIVND (reference sequence). This CDR3 is 15 amino acids long. The ends lost 6 bases at V and 1 base at J; junction bases unmatched: 5. CDR3 region: CASRQAGGRQETQYF. The CDR3 nucleotides read TGTGCCAGTAGACAAGCGGGGGGGCGCCAAGAGACCCAGTACTTC.

The gene calls are TRBV7-2 and TRBJ2-3, with TRBD1 as a possible D gene (6 bases). The ends were cut back, 4 bases at V and 2 bases at J, with 13 bases in the middle. This CDR3 spans 15 amino acids. CDR1 is SGHTA and CDR2 is FQGNSA in the germline V gene. The CDR3 DNA reads as TGTGCCAGCAGCTCTAAGACAGGATCCACAGATACGCAGTATTTT. Encoded protein: CASSSKTGSTDTQYF.

The CDR3 sequence is CASSSQGRANEKLFF. The DNA of the CDR3 is TGCGCCAGCAGCTCGCAGGGGAGAGCTAATGAAAAACTGTTTTTT. The V and J genes are TRBV5-1 and TRBJ1-4; possible D gene TRBD1, 6 bases. The CDR3 extends over 15 amino acids. V dropped 3 bases and J dropped 3 bases, with 12 bases sitting between them. Looked up from germline, CDR1 is SGHRS and CDR2 is YFSETQ.

This clone was seen only once. V usage is TRBV2 and J usage is TRBJ1-2; 9 bases are a match to TRBD1. The CDR3 runs 14 residues. Germline V gene sequence: CDR1 SNHLY, CDR2 FYNNEI. Trimming cost V 6 bases and J 2 bases; bases outside gene matches: 4. CDR3 in amino acids: CASRRTGGNYGYTF. The CDR3 DNA is TGTGCCAGCAGGCGTACAGGGGGCAACTATGGCTACACCTTC. Filled out from reference TRBV2 and TRBJ1-2, the complete variable domain reads EPEVTQTPSHQVTQMGQEVILRCVPISNHLYFYWYRQILGQKVEFLVSFYNNEISEKSEIFDDQFSVERPDGSNFTLKIRSTKLEDSAMYFCASRRTGGNYGYTFGSGTRLTVV.

This clone was found once. The chain is built from TRBV18 and TRBJ1-4, with 7 bases matching TRBD1. There are 15 residues in the CDR3. With 3 bases clipped from V and 2 bases from J, the junction kept 3 bases outside the gene matches. Germline values: CDR1 KGHSH, CDR2 LQKENI. This chain's CDR3 is CASSPVRGTNEKLFF. CDR3 sequence (DNA): TGTGCCAGCTCACCCGTCAGGGGGACTAATGAAAAACTGTTTTTT.

The V and J genes are TRBV5-6 and TRBJ1-2, with D tentatively TRBD1 (5 bases). The germline V and J ends were trimmed by 2 bases and 4 bases, with 9 bases remaining between them. Per germline, CDR1 SGHDT and CDR2 YYEEEE. The CDR3 runs to 13 residues. CDR3 coding DNA: TGTGCCAGCAGCTTAGGGACGACCTATGGCTACACCTTC. It encodes CASSLGTTYGYTF. The entire variable domain, with the rest obtained from reference TRBV5-6 and TRBJ1-2, is as follows: DAGVTQSPTHLIKTRGQQVTLRCSPKSGHDTVSWYQQALGQGPQFIFQYYEEEERQRGNFPDRFSGHQFPNYSSELNVNALLLGDSALYLCASSLGTTYGYTFGSGTRLTVV.

This clone was seen repeatedly, ten times or more. V usage is TRBV2 and J usage is TRBJ1-5; D remains ambiguous. V lost 5 bases to trimming and J lost 6 bases, with 8 bases between them. Germline CDR1 SNHLY, CDR2 FYNNEI. The CDR3 runs to 12 residues. This CDR3 is CASSREGQPQHF. CDR3 bases: TGTGCCAGCAGTAGAGAAGGTCAGCCCCAGCATTTT.

This clone was counted a few times. The CDR3 reads CAISVSIYARGYTF. The CDR3 DNA sequence: TGTGCCATCAGCGTTTCCATCTATGCTAGAGGCTACACCTTC. The chain employs TRBV10-3 and TRBJ1-2; D gene ambiguous. CDR3 length: 14 amino acids. Trimming removed 6 bases at V and 8 bases at J, with 19 bases between. In germline, CDR1 is ENHRY, CDR2 SYGVKD.